The 28 T cell receptor beta chains below all came from one sample that was sequenced in a study of cytotoxic CD8 clonotypes in ibrutinib-treated CLL. Libraries were prepared by immunoSEQ multiplex PCR; TCRdb keeps only in-frame clonotypes and omits some of them. The repertoire consists of roughly 76,000 clones, with 80% occurring once and the leading ten covering 6% to 9%. This specimen was PBMCs, taken at disease progression, from a patient treated with ibrutinib. The receptors derive from a human donor with chronic lymphocytic leukemia.

Note on this clone: The same CDR3 can be traced to other DNA sequences in this sample. This chain joins TRBV6-1 and TRBJ2-6; D is possibly TRBD2 (6 bases). Trimming stripped 6 bases from V and 0 bases from J, with 9 bases between. The CDR3 loop spans 15 amino acids. From germline, CDR1 is MNHNS and CDR2 SASEGT. CDR3: CASSGGSSGANVLTF. The CDR3 DNA follows: TGTGCCAGCAGCGGGGGAAGCTCTGGGGCCAACGTCCTGACTTTC.

V usage is TRBV5-1 and J usage is TRBJ2-1; 11 bases line up with TRBD2. With 6 bases clipped from V and 4 bases from J, the junction kept 6 bases outside the gene matches. The germline V gene has CDR1 SGHRS and CDR2 YFSETQ. The CDR3 totals 15 residues. CDR3 region: CASKPGTSGYNEQFF. CDR3 bases: TGCGCCAGCAAGCCCGGGACTAGCGGTTACAATGAGCAGTTCTTC.

The chain employs TRBV18 and TRBJ2-7, with a weak D call TRBD1 (6 bases). Trimming pared 6 bases from V and 2 bases from J, leaving 14 bases between. The CDR3 length is 14 residues. Germline CDR1 reads KGHSH; CDR2 reads LQKENI. Here the CDR3 reads CASSPRGQTYEQYF. The CDR3, as DNA: TGTGCCAGCTCCCCTAGGGGACAAACCTACGAGCAGTACTTC.

DNA of the CDR3: TGTGCCAGTAGGTCTTATAGCAATCAGCCCCAGCATTTT. This gives the protein CASRSYSNQPQHF. The chain combines TRBV19 with TRBJ1-5, with D hard to call. In germline, CDR1 is LNHDA, CDR2 SQIVND (reference sequence). V was shortened by 6 bases and J by 0 bases, with 6 bases between the two germline ends. The CDR3 spans 13 residues.

This clone was seen once. The rearrangement uses TRBV5-5 and TRBJ1-1, with D uncertain. The V and J ends lost 3 bases and 5 bases respectively, with 14 bases between them. There are 14 residues in the CDR3. Germline values: CDR1 SGHKS, CDR2 YYEKEE (reference sequence). The CDR3 DNA reads as TGTGCCAGCAGCTGGCCCAGGACGGGGACTGAAGCTTTCTTT. Its translation: CASSWPRTGTEAFF.

The chain joins TRBV6-1 to TRBJ1-5; D gene unclear. The CDR3 runs to 13 residues. CDR1 is MNHNS and CDR2 is SASEGT in the germline V gene. V shed 6 bases and J shed 2 bases, with 8 bases lying between them. CDR3 DNA: TGTGCCAGCAGGGGTAGCGGCAATCAGCCCCAGCATTTT. Its protein product is CASRGSGNQPQHF.

In its sample, this clone was seen once. The V gene is TRBV2, the J gene TRBJ2-7; D is unclear. CDR3 size: 11 residues. Trimming left V 4 bases short and J 0 bases short, with 1 base between. Germline-derived CDR1 and CDR2 are SNHLY and FYNNEI. As DNA, the CDR3 is TGTGCCAGCAGTGCCTCCTACGAGCAGTACTTC. The encoded protein is CASSASYEQYF.

The V call is TRBV11-2, the J call TRBJ2-3, with 7 bases fitting TRBD1. The V gene's germline CDR1 is SGHAT and CDR2 FQNNGV. CDR3 length equals 17 residues. Trimming took 0 bases from V and 2 from J; bases not matched to a gene: 8. The CDR3 bases are TGTGCCAGCAGCTTAGATCCGAGGGGGCGTACCACAGATACGCAGTATTTT. It codes for CASSLDPRGRTTDTQYF.

This chain uses TRBV13 with TRBJ2-7; tentatively, D is TRBD2 (6 bases). Trimming cost V 5 bases and J 7 bases, with 18 bases left between them. The germline V gene has CDR1 PRHDT and CDR2 FYEKMQ (reference sequence). The length of the CDR3 is 14 residues. CDR3 nucleotide sequence: TGTGCCAGCAGCCCCCTAGGAGGGGTCGGGGAGCAGTACTTC. This encodes CASSPLGGVGEQYF.

The chain couples TRBV18 to TRBJ1-2, with D unclear. Trimming removed 0 bases from V and 3 bases from J, with 14 bases in between. This CDR3 is 16 amino acids long. CDR1 and CDR2 from the germline V gene are KGHSH and LQKENI. The CDR3 DNA sequence: TGTGCCAGCTCACCACCCTCTCGGGGAAGTGACTATGGCTACACCTTC. It translates to CASSPPSRGSDYGYTF.

The J gene is TRBJ1-2, the V gene TRBV6-5; unclear D gene. Germline values: CDR1 MNHEY, CDR2 SVGAGI. The CDR3 loop spans 14 amino acids. The V and J ends lost 6 bases and 3 bases respectively, with 14 bases between them. The CDR3, as DNA: TGTGCCAGCAGAGTATCCTGGACGCACTATGGCTACACCTTC. Encoded protein: CASRVSWTHYGYTF.

The chain recombines TRBV29-1 with TRBJ1-2; TRBD1 might be the D (6 bases). The length of the CDR3 is 11 residues. Germline values: CDR1 SQVTM, CDR2 ANQGSEA. The germline V and J ends were trimmed by 5 bases and 5 bases, with 9 bases remaining between them. CDR3 residues: CSVRGGYGYTF. The DNA of the CDR3 is TGCAGCGTTCGAGGGGGGTATGGCTACACCTTC.

The chain uses TRBV7-6 and TRBJ2-3; 8 bases line up with TRBD1. CDR3 size: 17 residues. Trimming took 0 bases from V and 6 from J; bases not matched to a gene: 11. The V gene's germline CDR1 is SGHVS and CDR2 FNYEAQ. CDR3 sequence (DNA): TGTGCCAGCAGCTTAGCGCTAGGACAGGGCCACCAGGATACGCAGTATTTT. It specifies CASSLALGQGHQDTQYF.

The rearrangement joins TRBV19 to TRBJ2-5; TRBD2 matches 14 bases. Germline lookup yields CDR1 LNHDA and CDR2 SQIVND (reference sequence). This CDR3 has 15 residues. Trimming removed 1 base from V and 5 bases from J; junction bases left unmatched: 0. The CDR3 is CASSIGTSGGETQYF. For the CDR3, the DNA is TGTGCCAGTAGTATAGGGACTAGCGGGGGGGAGACCCAGTACTTC.

This clone came up once. The chain links TRBV1 to TRBJ2-1; the table's TRBD2 call for D was not verified on the DNA. TRBV1 is noted as a pseudogene. CDR3 length: 15 residues. The CDR3 DNA reads TGCACCAGCAGCCCTCTTGCGGGAGCGTACAATGAGCAGTTCTTC. It codes for CTSSPLAGAYNEQFF.

This clone was seen a few times. The chain has TRBV2 and TRBJ2-1; 8 bases map to TRBD2. The CDR3 consists of 12 residues. CDR1 and CDR2 (germline): SNHLY, FYNNEI. For the CDR3, the DNA is TGTGGCACAGGTCCGGGGGGGAATGAGCAGTTCTTC. Protein sequence: CGTGPGGNEQFF.

This clone was seen a handful of times. The chain combines TRBV6-5 with TRBJ1-4; 9 positions match TRBD1. Germline loops: CDR1 MNHEY, CDR2 SVGAGI. The V and J ends lost 0 bases and 8 bases, in that order; junction bases with no gene match: 7. The CDR3 has 16 amino acids. CDR3 sequence reads: CASSYSPPDRGEKLFF. The CDR3 bases are TGTGCCAGCAGTTACTCCCCCCCGGACAGGGGCGAAAAACTGTTTTTT.

V gene TRBV7-8 combines with J gene TRBJ1-1; D is unresolved. Trimming stripped 5 bases from V and 0 bases from J, with 13 bases between. Germline V CDR1 and CDR2: SGHVS, FQNEAQ. This CDR3 region has 15 residues. This CDR3 reads CASSLITTVNTEAFF. The DNA of the CDR3 is TGTGCCAGCAGCCTCATAACCACAGTGAACACTGAAGCTTTCTTT.

This clone appeared a single time. The chain is built from TRBV5-1 and TRBJ1-1; 8 bases fit TRBD1. Germline V gene sequence: CDR1 SGHRS, CDR2 YFSETQ. CDR3 length equals 17 residues. J gave up 0 bases and V 0 bases, and 7 bases lay outside the gene matches. The DNA of the CDR3 is TGCGCCAGCAGCTTGGGGATTAGGGACAGGTTGAACACTGAAGCTTTCTTT. Translation gives CASSLGIRDRLNTEAFF.

This rearrangement joins TRBV30 to TRBJ2-7; a weak D match, TRBD2 (6 bases). Trimming cost V 3 bases and J 4 bases, with 19 bases left between them. The CDR3 runs 15 residues. The germline V gene has CDR1 GTSNPN and CDR2 SVGIG (reference sequence). The CDR3 DNA sequence: TGTGCCTGGAGAGAACCGGGACTCGGGGTTTACGAGCAGTACTTC. Protein sequence: CAWREPGLGVYEQYF.

The chain couples TRBV5-4 to TRBJ2-2, with 9 bases lining up with TRBD2. The germline gives CDR1 SGHNT, CDR2 YYREEE (reference sequence). V lost 4 bases and J lost 0; bases outside the gene matches: 4. This CDR3 comprises 16 residues. The CDR3 loop reads CASSPRGGANTGELFF. The CDR3 DNA is TGTGCCAGCAGCCCCCGCGGGGGGGCGAACACCGGGGAGCTGTTTTTT. Supplemented by reference TRBV5-4 and TRBJ2-2, the full variable domain reads ETGVTQSPTHLIKTRGQQVTLRCSSQSGHNTVSWYQQALGQGPQFIFQYYREEENGRGNFPPRFSGLQFPNYSSELNVNALELDDSALYLCASSPRGGANTGELFFGEGSRLTVL.

J is TRBJ2-2 and V is TRBV2; no definite D call. The CDR3 is 14 amino acids. Germline lookup yields CDR1 SNHLY and CDR2 FYNNEI. Trimming removed 5 bases from V and 1 base from J, with 8 bases in between. CDR3 sequence: CASSRLKNTGELFF. The CDR3 DNA reads as TGTGCCAGCAGTAGACTCAAGAACACCGGGGAGCTGTTTTTT.

CDR3 protein: CASSLALAGPGELFF. CDR3 in DNA: TGCGCCAGCAGCTTGGCCCTAGCGGGTCCCGGGGAGCTGTTTTTT. The chain is built from TRBV5-1 and TRBJ2-2; 8 nucleotides match TRBD2. The CDR3 is made up of 15 amino acids. V was pared by 0 bases and J by 6 bases, with 4 bases of the junction left unmatched. Germline loops: CDR1 SGHRS, CDR2 YFSETQ.

The chain combines TRBV9 with TRBJ2-2; tentative D call: TRBD2 (7 bases). The germline CDR1 and CDR2 sequences are SGDLS and YYNGEE. Trimming took off 4 bases at V and 3 bases at J, with 16 bases between the two ends. The CDR3 sequence is 16 residues long. As DNA, the CDR3 is TGTGCCAGCAGCCCGAGGGGGGGGCTCTACACCGGGGAGCTGTTTTTT. Translation gives CASSPRGGLYTGELFF.

This clone is labeled medium-sized. The rearrangement links TRBV19 to TRBJ2-2; 9 positions agree with TRBD1. CDR1 is LNHDA and CDR2 is SQIVND in the germline V gene (reference sequence). The CDR3 consists of 14 residues. V trimming: 5 bases; J trimming: 4 bases; junction bases outside the gene matches: 2. The chain's CDR3 is CASSETGGTGELFF. DNA of the CDR3: TGTGCCAGTAGTGAGACAGGGGGCACCGGGGAGCTGTTTTTT.

The chain carries TRBV5-1 and TRBJ2-5; 8 bases line up with TRBD1. The CDR3 runs to 14 residues. J lost 4 bases, V lost 7 bases, and 9 bases had no gene match. The germline V gene encodes CDR1 SGHRS and CDR2 YFSETQ. CDR3 in amino acids: CASAQGEPLETQYF. The CDR3 bases are TGCGCCAGCGCACAGGGGGAGCCTTTAGAGACCCAGTACTTC.

Only one count was recorded for this clone. The chain combines TRBV18 with TRBJ2-1, with 12 positions matching TRBD2. The CDR3 has 15 residues. V shed 4 bases and J 8 bases; nucleotides not matched to a gene: 6. Germline V CDR1 and CDR2: KGHSH, LQKENI. Written as DNA, the CDR3 is TGTGCCAGCTCACTTCTAGCGGGAGGGCCTGATGAGCAGTTCTTC. It specifies CASSLLAGGPDEQFF.

The gene calls are TRBV5-6 and TRBJ1-2; D perhaps matches TRBD1 (5 bases). CDR1 and CDR2 from the germline V gene are SGHDT and YYEEEE. The V end was cut by 0 bases, the J end by 6 bases, with 18 bases between. CDR3 length: 16 residues. CDR3 residues: CASSLVLGEALDGYTF. As DNA, the CDR3 is TGTGCCAGCAGCTTGGTCCTGGGGGAGGCTTTGGATGGCTACACCTTC.